This record covers a single TCR beta chain. The data were obtained in a study of immune evolution from preneoplasia to lung adenocarcinoma. Measured with immunoSEQ multiplex PCR; TCRdb has only the in-frame clones, and not every one. The sample lists fewer than 8,500 clones; under 85% were seen once. Germline assignment: CDR1 GTSNPN and CDR2 SVGIG (reference sequence). Trimming removed 3 bases from V and 4 bases from J, with 10 bases in between. The CDR3 length is 12 residues. Material for sequencing was FFPE minimally invasive lung adenocarcinoma tissue. V gene TRBV30 combines with J gene TRBJ2-7; D gene ambiguous. The sequence was obtained from a person between 45 and 75 years old with lung adenocarcinoma. The CDR3 is CAWRSSSYEQYF. The CDR3 DNA sequence: TGTGCCTGGAGATCCAGCTCATACGAGCAGTACTTC.